Following are 21 T cell receptor beta chains from one sample sequenced in a study of identical twins. TCRdb re-derived calls from the 5' RACE reads in MiXCR, one entry per CDR3 protein. The sample has 200,000 to 300,000 distinct CDR3 sequences, roughly a tenth seen once. Material for sequencing was memory T cells sorted from blood. Source of these receptors: a man aged 50 to 60 in good health.

This clonotype occurred many times. The chain employs TRBV4-1 and TRBJ1-5; D unclear. Germline lookup yields CDR1 MGHRA and CDR2 YSYEKL. This CDR3 is built from 15 residues. The germline V and J ends were trimmed by 1 base and 3 bases, with 10 bases remaining between them. In DNA form, the CDR3 reads TGCGCCAGCAGCCAAGTAGGGCGCACCAATCAGCCCCAGCATTTT. It yields the protein CASSQVGRTNQPQHF.

The J gene is TRBJ2-1, the V gene TRBV20-1; 7 bases fit TRBD2. CDR1 and CDR2 from the germline V gene are DFQATT and SNEGSKA (reference sequence). Germline trimming cut 1 base from V and 7 bases from J; bases unmatched to any gene: 13. This CDR3 is 16 amino acids long. Here the CDR3 reads CSARGYFGGSWNEQFF. The CDR3 DNA reads TGCAGTGCTAGAGGATATTTCGGCGGGAGTTGGAATGAGCAGTTCTTC.

The table lists this clonotype with many counts. The chain carries TRBV2 and TRBJ1-1, with TRBD1 matching over 7 bases. The V gene end was trimmed by 9 bases and the J gene end by 6 bases; junction bases not matched to a gene: 7. This CDR3 region has 12 residues. The germline gives CDR1 SNHLY, CDR2 FYNNEI. The CDR3 reads CARRTGDAEAFF. The CDR3, as DNA: TGTGCCAGACGAACAGGGGACGCTGAAGCTTTCTTT.

This clonotype was counted only a few times. V is TRBV20-1 and J is TRBJ2-5; 9 bases are a match to TRBD1. Germline V lookup: CDR1 DFQATT, CDR2 SNEGSKA (reference sequence). The CDR3 is made up of 13 amino acids. Germline trimming cut 3 bases from V and 4 bases from J; bases unmatched to any gene: 3. The CDR3 sequence: CSARGQGVETQYF. The CDR3 DNA reads as TGCAGTGCTAGGGGACAGGGAGTAGAGACCCAGTACTTC.

This clonotype was picked up many times. This sequence joins TRBV3-1 and TRBJ2-7; D is uncertain. There are 14 residues in the CDR3. CDR1 and CDR2 (germline): LGHDT, YNNKEL (reference sequence). V shed 4 bases and J shed 5 bases, with 15 bases lying between them. CDR3 loop: CASSPYGAGHEQYF. The CDR3 coding sequence is TGTGCCAGCAGCCCCTACGGAGCCGGCCACGAGCAGTACTTC.

This clonotype was observed at least ten times. The chain is built from TRBV29-1 and TRBJ2-5, with no clear D. This CDR3 spans 13 amino acids. The V end lost 4 bases, the J end lost 0 bases, and 9 bases lay between the germline ends. Germline V gives CDR1 SQVTM, CDR2 ANQGSEA. The CDR3 region is CSVVRKDQETQYF. In DNA form, the CDR3 reads TGCAGCGTTGTAAGGAAGGACCAAGAGACCCAGTACTTC.

This clonotype has at least ten counts. The chain combines TRBV4-3 with TRBJ2-3; 11 bases map to TRBD2. CDR3 size: 16 residues. Trimming took 2 bases from V and 4 from J; bases not matched to a gene: 5. Germline V gene sequence: CDR1 LGHNA, CDR2 YSLEER. CDR3 bases: TGCGCCAGCAGCCAACAACTAGCGGGAGTGGCAGATACGCAGTATTTT. The encoded protein is CASSQQLAGVADTQYF.

In its sample, this clonotype was seen many times. Written as DNA, the CDR3 is TGTGCCAGCAGACAGGGAACCTATGGCTACACCTTC. It is translated as CASRQGTYGYTF. The chain recombines TRBV6-5 with TRBJ1-2; D may be TRBD1 (6 bases). CDR1 is MNHEY and CDR2 is SVGAGI in the germline V gene. Trimming pared 6 bases from V and 4 bases from J, leaving 9 bases between. This CDR3 region has 12 residues.

The chain is built from TRBV24-1 and TRBJ2-1, with a possible D match to TRBD1 (6 bases). The CDR3 contains 13 residues. Germline V lookup: CDR1 KGHDR, CDR2 SFDVKD. V was clipped by 8 bases and J by 7 bases, with 14 bases between them. CDR3 in DNA: TGTGCCACCAATAGGGGGATAGAGAATGAGCAGTTCTTC. It encodes CATNRGIENEQFF.

Turning to this clonotype: This clone may be a read error of a much larger clone one base away. DNA for the CDR3: TGTGCCAGCTCACCCCCAGGTACGGGCCCGAAGCAGTACTTC. Translating gives CASSPPGTGPKQYF. This chain links TRBV18 with TRBJ2-7; D unresolved. Germline loops: CDR1 KGHSH, CDR2 LQKENI. Trimming left V 3 bases short and J 8 bases short, with 17 bases between. The length of the CDR3 is 14 residues.

This clonotype was observed a few times. V is TRBV20-1 and J is TRBJ2-3; 12 nucleotides line up with TRBD2. Germline CDR1 is DFQATT and CDR2 is SNEGSKA (reference sequence). Losses at the gene ends were 4 bases for V and 3 bases for J; bases not matched to a gene: 8. CDR3 length equals 16 residues. The CDR3 coding sequence is TGCAGTGCTACCGGGACTAGCGGGTCGAGGACAGATACGCAGTATTTT. Its protein is CSATGTSGSRTDTQYF.

This clonotype was counted at least ten times. V gene TRBV2 combines with J gene TRBJ2-1; D remains unclear. Looked up from germline, CDR1 is SNHLY and CDR2 is FYNNEI. The CDR3 covers 14 residues. V was pared by 4 bases and J by 1 base, with 8 bases between. CDR3 sequence reads: CASSVSSSYNEQFF. CDR3 DNA sequence: TGTGCCAGCAGTGTTAGTTCTTCCTACAATGAGCAGTTCTTC.

The V and J genes are TRBV4-2 and TRBJ2-5, with 7 positions matching TRBD2. The CDR3 sequence is 15 residues long. J gave up 2 bases and V 1 base, and 4 bases lay outside the gene matches. The germline V gene has CDR1 LGHNA and CDR2 YNFKEQ. The CDR3 reads CASSQGVGGQETQYF. In nucleotides, the CDR3 is TGTGCCAGCAGCCAAGGGGTGGGGGGGCAAGAGACCCAGTACTTC.

The chain carries TRBV18 and TRBJ2-3, with TRBD2 matching over 11 bases. Germline CDR1 KGHSH, CDR2 LQKENI. CDR3 length: 17 residues. Trimming took 3 bases from V and 0 from J; bases not matched to a gene: 5. The CDR3 sequence is CASSPRLAGLSTDTQYF. CDR3 sequence (DNA): TGTGCCAGCTCACCCAGACTAGCGGGACTGAGCACAGATACGCAGTATTTT.

This chain links TRBV15 with TRBJ2-1; D call uncertain. Germline V gives CDR1 LNHNV, CDR2 YYDKDF (reference sequence). The CDR3 extends over 12 amino acids. The ends were cut back, 4 bases at V and 5 bases at J, with 6 bases in the middle. Here the CDR3 reads CATSTVHNEQFF. In nucleotides, the CDR3 is TGTGCCACCAGCACAGTACACAATGAGCAGTTCTTC.

There are many counts of this clonotype. V is TRBV28 and J is TRBJ1-4, with D tentatively TRBD1 (6 bases). Germline CDR1 is MDHEN and CDR2 is SYDVKM. The CDR3 sequence is 15 residues long. V lost 6 bases to trimming and J lost 4 bases, with 15 bases between them. In DNA, the CDR3 is TGTGCCAGCAGCCTGGGGGGACAACGTAATGAAAAACTGTTTTTT. It translates to CASSLGGQRNEKLFF.

There are a few counts of this clonotype. This sequence joins TRBV28 and TRBJ2-1, with TRBD2 identical over 9 bases. V shed 2 bases and J 7 bases; nucleotides not matched to a gene: 12. CDR3 length: 17 amino acids. Germline CDR1 is MDHEN and CDR2 is SYDVKM. The CDR3 loop reads CASSLLSGGLEVNEQFF. The CDR3 DNA follows: TGTGCCAGCAGTTTACTTAGCGGGGGACTCGAGGTGAATGAGCAGTTCTTC.

The table lists this clonotype with many counts. V and J are TRBV20-1 and TRBJ2-1; D may be TRBD2 (7 bases). Trimming took 6 bases from V and 7 from J, leaving 25 bases between them. CDR3 length: 16 amino acids. Germline assignment: CDR1 DFQATT and CDR2 SNEGSKA (reference sequence). CDR3: CSAPSGGGGAANEQFF. In nucleotides, the CDR3 is TGCAGTGCCCCCTCCGGTGGGGGGGGGGCTGCAAATGAGCAGTTCTTC.

This clonotype was seen only a few times. The chain carries TRBV20-1 and TRBJ2-1; 7 nucleotides match TRBD2. Trimming took 5 bases from V and 8 from J; bases not matched to a gene: 6. Germline CDR1 and CDR2: DFQATT and SNEGSKA (reference sequence). The CDR3 totals 12 residues. Written as DNA, the CDR3 is TGCAGTGCTCAGACTCGGGGGGATGAGCAGTTCTTC. It translates to CSAQTRGDEQFF.

This clonotype showed up many times. The chain joins TRBV14 to TRBJ1-1, with no clear D. V lost 6 bases and J lost 1, with 9 bases in between. CDR1 SGHDN and CDR2 FVKESK come from the germline V gene. This CDR3 is built from 13 residues. CDR3 sequence (DNA): TGTGCCAGCAGTCCTCTCCGGAACACTGAAGCTTTCTTT. The encoded protein is CASSPLRNTEAFF.

This clonotype was found a few times. The V call is TRBV12-3 or TRBV12-4, the J call TRBJ2-1; D perhaps matches TRBD1 (6 bases). Trimming cost V 7 bases and J 3 bases, with 10 bases left between them. The CDR3 is 13 amino acids. CDR3 nucleotide sequence: TGTGCCAGCACAGGGGAGCACTACAATGAGCAGTTCTTC. The encoded protein is CASTGEHYNEQFF.